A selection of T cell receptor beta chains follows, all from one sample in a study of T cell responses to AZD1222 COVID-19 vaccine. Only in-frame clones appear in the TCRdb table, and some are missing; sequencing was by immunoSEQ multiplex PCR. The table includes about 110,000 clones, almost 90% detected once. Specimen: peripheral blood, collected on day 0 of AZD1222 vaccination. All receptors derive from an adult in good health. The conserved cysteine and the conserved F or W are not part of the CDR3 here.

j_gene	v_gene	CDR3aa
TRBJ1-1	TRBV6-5	ASSYPHGLSTEAF
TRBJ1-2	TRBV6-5	ASSSPPDRIYGYA
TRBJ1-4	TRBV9	ASSRGTPQRATNEKLF
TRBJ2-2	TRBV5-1	ASSLGLTGFDGELF
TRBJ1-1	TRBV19	ASTTGQELNTEAF
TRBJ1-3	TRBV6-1	ASSEAVGAGNTIY
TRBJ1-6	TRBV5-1	ASSLAPPGGGNSPLH
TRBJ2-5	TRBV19	ASSNPIGVGETQY
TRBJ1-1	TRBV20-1	SAQGVTEAF
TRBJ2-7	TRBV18	ASYGGTAAEQY
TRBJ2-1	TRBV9	ASTPGVGLGSYNEQF
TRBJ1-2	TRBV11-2	ASNHEARYGYT
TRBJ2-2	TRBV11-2	ASSLTNYGTGNTGELF
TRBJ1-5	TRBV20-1	SASLSNQPQH
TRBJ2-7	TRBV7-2	ASSLQGGASYEQY
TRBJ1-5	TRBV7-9	ASSFEGVSQPQH
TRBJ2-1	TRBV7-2	ASSAEGGDNEQF
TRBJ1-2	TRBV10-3	AISELGVNYGYT
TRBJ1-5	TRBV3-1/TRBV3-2	ASSQEGGNQPQH
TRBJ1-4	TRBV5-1	ASSSTGIQEKLF
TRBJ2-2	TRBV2	ASSVAPGQNIITGELF
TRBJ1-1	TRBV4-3	ASSQEGGMNTEAF
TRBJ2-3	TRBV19	ASSVGAPGTDTQY
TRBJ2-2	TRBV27	ASRSGNTGELF
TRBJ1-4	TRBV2	ASNPGGVGEKLF
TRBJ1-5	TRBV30	AWSSGASNQPQH
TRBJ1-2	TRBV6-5	ASSYSGRAANYGYT
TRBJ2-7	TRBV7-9	ASRADPSSYEQY
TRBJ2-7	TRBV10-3	AISPTSGRTREQY
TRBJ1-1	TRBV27	ASTTDAKTGRGAF
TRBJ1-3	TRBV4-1	ASSQAGLRSGNTIY
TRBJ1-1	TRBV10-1	ASSPSTGNTEAF
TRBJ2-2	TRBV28	AGGRTNTGELF
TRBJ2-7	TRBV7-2	ASSSGQSPLYEQY
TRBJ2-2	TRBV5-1	ASSATGNTGELF
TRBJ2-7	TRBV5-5	ASSVRAGRDHEQY
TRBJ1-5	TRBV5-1	ASSLGGNSNQPQH
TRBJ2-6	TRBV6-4	ARGPPSHSGANVLT